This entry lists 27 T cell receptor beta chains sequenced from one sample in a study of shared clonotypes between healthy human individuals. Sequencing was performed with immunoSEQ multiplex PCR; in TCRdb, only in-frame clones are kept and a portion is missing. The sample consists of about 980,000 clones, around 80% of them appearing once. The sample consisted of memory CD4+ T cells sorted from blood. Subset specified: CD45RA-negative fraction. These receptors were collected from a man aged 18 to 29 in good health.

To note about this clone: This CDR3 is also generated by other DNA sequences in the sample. DNA of the CDR3: TGCAGTGCTAGGCCCTCCTACGAGCAGTACTTC. It is translated as CSARPSYEQYF. The chain combines TRBV20-1 with TRBJ2-7; no clear D. Germline values: CDR1 DFQATT, CDR2 SNEGSKA (reference sequence). The CDR3 runs 11 residues. The ends were cut back, 3 bases at V and 0 bases at J, with 3 bases in the middle.

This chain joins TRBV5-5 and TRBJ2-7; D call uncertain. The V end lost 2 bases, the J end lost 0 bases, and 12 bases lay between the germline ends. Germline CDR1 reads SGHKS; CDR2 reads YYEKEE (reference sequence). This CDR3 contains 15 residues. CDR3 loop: CASSFQYLSSYEQYF. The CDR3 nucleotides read TGTGCCAGCAGCTTCCAGTACTTAAGCTCCTACGAGCAGTACTTC. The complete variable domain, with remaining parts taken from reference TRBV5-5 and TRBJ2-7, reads DAGVTQSPTHLIKTRGQQVTLRCSPISGHKSVSWYQQVLGQGPQFIFQYYEKEERGRGNFPDRFSARQFPNYSSELNVNALLLGDSALYLCASSFQYLSSYEQYFGPGTRLTVT.

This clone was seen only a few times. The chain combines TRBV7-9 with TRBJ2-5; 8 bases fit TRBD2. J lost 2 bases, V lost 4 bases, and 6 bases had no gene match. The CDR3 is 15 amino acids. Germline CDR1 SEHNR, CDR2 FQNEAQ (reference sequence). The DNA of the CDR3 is TGTGCCAGCAGCTACGGACGGGGGGGTCAAGAGACCCAGTACTTC. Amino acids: CASSYGRGGQETQYF.

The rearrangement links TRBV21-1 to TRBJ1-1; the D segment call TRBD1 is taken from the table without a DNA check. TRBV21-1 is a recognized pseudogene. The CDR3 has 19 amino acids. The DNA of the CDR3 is TGTGCCAGCAGCTCTCCAGCCGGACAGGAACGGAAGATGAACACTGAAGCTTTCTTT. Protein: CASSSPAGQERKMNTEAFF.

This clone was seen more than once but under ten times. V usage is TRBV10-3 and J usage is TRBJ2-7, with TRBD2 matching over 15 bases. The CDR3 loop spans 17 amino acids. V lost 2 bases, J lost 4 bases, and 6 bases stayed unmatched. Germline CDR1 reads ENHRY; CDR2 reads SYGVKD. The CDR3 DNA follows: TGTGCCATCAGTGAGACTGGACTAGCGGGGGGGCGTTACGAGCAGTACTTC. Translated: CAISETGLAGGRYEQYF.

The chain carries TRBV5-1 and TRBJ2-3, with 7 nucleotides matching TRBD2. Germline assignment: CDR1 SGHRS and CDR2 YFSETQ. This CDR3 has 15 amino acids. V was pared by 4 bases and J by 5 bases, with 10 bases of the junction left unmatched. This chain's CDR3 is CASSKLASKGDTQYF. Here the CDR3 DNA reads TGCGCCAGCAGCAAACTAGCGTCCAAGGGAGATACGCAGTATTTT. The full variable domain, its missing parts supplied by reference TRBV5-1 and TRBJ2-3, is KAGVTQTPRYLIKTRGQQVTLSCSPISGHRSVSWYQQTPGQGLQFLFEYFSETQRNKGNFPGRFSGRQFSNSRSEMNVSTLELGDSALYLCASSKLASKGDTQYFGPGTRLTVL.

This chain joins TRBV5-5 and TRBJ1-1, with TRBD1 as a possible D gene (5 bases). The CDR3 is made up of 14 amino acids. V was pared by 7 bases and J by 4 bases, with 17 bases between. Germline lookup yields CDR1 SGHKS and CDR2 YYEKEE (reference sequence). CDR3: CASGGQGGSTEAFF. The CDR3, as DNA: TGTGCCAGCGGAGGGCAGGGAGGAAGCACTGAAGCTTTCTTT. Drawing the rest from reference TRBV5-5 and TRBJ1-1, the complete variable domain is DAGVTQSPTHLIKTRGQQVTLRCSPISGHKSVSWYQQVLGQGPQFIFQYYEKEERGRGNFPDRFSARQFPNYSSELNVNALLLGDSALYLCASGGQGGSTEAFFGQGTRLTVV.

The CDR3 coding sequence is TGTGCCAGCAGTGAACAGGGGGCGTCCTACGAGCAGTACTTC. Translating gives CASSEQGASYEQYF. The chain combines TRBV6-1 with TRBJ2-7; TRBD1 matches 8 bases. The germline V gene has CDR1 MNHNS and CDR2 SASEGT. This CDR3 has 14 amino acids. The ends lost 2 bases at V and 1 base at J; junction bases unmatched: 1.

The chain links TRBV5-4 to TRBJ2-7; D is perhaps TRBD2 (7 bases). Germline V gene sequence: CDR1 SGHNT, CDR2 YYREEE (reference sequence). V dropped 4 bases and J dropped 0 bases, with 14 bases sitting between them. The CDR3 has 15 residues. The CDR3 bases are TGTGCCAGCAGCCTGCTGGGGGGGGCCTCCTACGAGCAGTACTTC. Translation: CASSLLGGASYEQYF.

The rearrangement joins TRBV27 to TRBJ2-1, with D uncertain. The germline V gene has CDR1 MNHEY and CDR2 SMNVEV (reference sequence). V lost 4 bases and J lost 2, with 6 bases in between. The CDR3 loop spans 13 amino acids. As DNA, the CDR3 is TGTGCCAGCAGTTCAATTCCCTACAATGAGCAGTTCTTC. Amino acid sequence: CASSSIPYNEQFF.

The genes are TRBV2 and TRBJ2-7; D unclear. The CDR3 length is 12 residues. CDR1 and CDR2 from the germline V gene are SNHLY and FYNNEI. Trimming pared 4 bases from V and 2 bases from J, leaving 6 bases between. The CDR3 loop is CASSVQTYEQYF. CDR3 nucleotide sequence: TGTGCCAGCAGTGTTCAGACCTACGAGCAGTACTTC.

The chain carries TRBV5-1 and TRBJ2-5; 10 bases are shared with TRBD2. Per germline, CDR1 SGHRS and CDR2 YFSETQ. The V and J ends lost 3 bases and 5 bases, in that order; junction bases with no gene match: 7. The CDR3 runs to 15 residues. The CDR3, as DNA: TGCGCCAGCAGCTCGGCGGGACTAGCGACGGAGACCCAGTACTTC. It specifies CASSSAGLATETQYF.

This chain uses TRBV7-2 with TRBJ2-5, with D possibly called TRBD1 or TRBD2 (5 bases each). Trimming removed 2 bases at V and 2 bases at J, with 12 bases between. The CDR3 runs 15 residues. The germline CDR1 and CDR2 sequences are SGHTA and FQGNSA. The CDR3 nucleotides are TGTGCCAGCAGCTTAAGAGGGAGACAGCAAGAGACCCAGTACTTC. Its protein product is CASSLRGRQQETQYF.

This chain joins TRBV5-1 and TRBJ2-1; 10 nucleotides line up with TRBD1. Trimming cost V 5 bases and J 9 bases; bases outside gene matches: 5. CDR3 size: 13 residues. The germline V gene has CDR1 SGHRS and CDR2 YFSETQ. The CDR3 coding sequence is TGCGCCAGCAGTCCCGGGACAGGGGTTGAGCAGTTCTTC. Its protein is CASSPGTGVEQFF.

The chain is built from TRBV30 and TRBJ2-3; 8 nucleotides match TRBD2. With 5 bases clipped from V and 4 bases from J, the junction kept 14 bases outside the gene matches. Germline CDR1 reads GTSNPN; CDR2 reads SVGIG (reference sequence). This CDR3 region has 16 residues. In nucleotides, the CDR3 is TGTGCCTGGGGTCGGGGAGCGGGAGCGGTTGCAGATACGCAGTATTTT. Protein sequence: CAWGRGAGAVADTQYF.

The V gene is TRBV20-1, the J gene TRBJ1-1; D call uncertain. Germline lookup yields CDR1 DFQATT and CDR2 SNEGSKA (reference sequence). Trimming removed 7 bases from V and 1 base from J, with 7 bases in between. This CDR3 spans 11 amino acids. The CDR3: CSGSRNTEAFF. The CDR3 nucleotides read TGCAGTGGCAGCAGGAACACTGAAGCTTTCTTT.

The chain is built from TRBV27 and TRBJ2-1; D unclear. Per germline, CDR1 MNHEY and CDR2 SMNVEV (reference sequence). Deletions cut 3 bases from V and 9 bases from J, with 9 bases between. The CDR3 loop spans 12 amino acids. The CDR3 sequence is CASSFTGSEQFF. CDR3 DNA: TGTGCCAGCAGTTTTACTGGTAGTGAGCAGTTCTTC.

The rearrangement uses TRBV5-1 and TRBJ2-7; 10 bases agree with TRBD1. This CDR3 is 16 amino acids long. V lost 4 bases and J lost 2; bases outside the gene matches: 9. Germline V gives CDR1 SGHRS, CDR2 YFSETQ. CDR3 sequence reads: CASSQDRGSGAYEQYF. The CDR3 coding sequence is TGCGCCAGCAGCCAGGACAGGGGGAGCGGGGCCTACGAGCAGTACTTC.

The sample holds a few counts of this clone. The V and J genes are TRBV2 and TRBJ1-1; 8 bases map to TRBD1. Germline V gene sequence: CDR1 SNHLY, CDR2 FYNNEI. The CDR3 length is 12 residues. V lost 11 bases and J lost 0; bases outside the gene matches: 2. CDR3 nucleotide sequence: TGTGCCGGACAGGGCATGAACACTGAAGCTTTCTTT. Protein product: CAGQGMNTEAFF.

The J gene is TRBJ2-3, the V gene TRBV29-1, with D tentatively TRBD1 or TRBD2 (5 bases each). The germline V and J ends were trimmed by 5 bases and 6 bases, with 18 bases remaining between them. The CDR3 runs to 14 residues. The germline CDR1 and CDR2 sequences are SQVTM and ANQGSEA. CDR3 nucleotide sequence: TGCAGCGTTAATCCGGGACGCGAACCCGATACGCAGTATTTT. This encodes CSVNPGREPDTQYF.

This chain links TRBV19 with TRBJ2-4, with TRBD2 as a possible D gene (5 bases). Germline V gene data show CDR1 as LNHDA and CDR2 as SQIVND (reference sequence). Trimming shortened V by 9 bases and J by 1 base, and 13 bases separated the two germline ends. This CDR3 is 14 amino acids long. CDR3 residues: CASHSAGAKNIQYF. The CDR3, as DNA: TGTGCCAGCCATAGCGCCGGGGCCAAAAACATTCAGTACTTC.

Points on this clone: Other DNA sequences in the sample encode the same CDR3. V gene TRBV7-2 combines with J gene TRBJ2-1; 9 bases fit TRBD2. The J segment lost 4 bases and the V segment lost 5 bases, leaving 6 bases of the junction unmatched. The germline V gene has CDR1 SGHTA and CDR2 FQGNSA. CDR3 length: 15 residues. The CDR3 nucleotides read TGTGCCAGCAGCCTAAGCGGGGGGCTATACAATGAGCAGTTCTTC. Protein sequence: CASSLSGGLYNEQFF.

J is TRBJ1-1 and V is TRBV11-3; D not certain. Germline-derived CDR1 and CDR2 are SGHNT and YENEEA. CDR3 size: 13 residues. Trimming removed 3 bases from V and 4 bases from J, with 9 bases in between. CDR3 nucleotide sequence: TGTGCCAGCAGCTTCGAGGGTTCCACTGAAGCTTTCTTT. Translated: CASSFEGSTEAFF.

The CDR3: CASSGSRTGANVLTF. The CDR3 nucleotides are TGTGCCAGCAGTGGTAGTCGGACCGGGGCCAACGTCCTGACTTTC. The rearrangement links TRBV6-1 to TRBJ2-6; D not certain. Germline V gene sequence: CDR1 MNHNS, CDR2 SASEGT. Trimming cost V 4 bases and J 4 bases, with 11 bases left between them. This CDR3 spans 15 amino acids.

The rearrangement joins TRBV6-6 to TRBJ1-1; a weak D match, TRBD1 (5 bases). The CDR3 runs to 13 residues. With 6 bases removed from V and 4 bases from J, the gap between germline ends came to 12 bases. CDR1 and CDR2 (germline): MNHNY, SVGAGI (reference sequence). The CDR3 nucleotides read TGTGCCAGCAGCCCTAACGGGGGCACTGAAGCTTTCTTT. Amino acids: CASSPNGGTEAFF.

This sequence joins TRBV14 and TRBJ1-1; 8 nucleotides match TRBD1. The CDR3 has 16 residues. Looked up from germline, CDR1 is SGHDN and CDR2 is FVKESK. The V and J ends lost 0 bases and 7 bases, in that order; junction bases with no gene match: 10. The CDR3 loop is CASSQDRSQGASEAFF. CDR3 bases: TGTGCCAGCAGCCAAGATCGAAGTCAGGGGGCTAGTGAAGCTTTCTTT.

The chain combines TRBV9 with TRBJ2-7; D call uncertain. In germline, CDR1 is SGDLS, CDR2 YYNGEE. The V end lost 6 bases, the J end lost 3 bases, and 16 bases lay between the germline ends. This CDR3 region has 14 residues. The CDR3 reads CASNTHSEFYEQYF. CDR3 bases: TGTGCCAGCAACACTCATTCGGAGTTCTACGAGCAGTACTTC.